Shown below are 17 T cell receptor beta chains from a single sample sequenced in a study of cytotoxic CD8 clonotypes in ibrutinib-treated CLL. The protocol was immunoSEQ multiplex PCR, while the TCRdb copy is restricted to in-frame clones and leaves out a portion. The sample includes approximately 150,000 clones, approximately 80% seen only once; the top ten take over 4.5%. The sample was PBMCs, taken after 24 months of ibrutinib treatment. The receptors stem from a human donor with chronic lymphocytic leukemia.

The gene calls are TRBV6-5 and TRBJ1-5; TRBD1 aligns across 7 bases. The V segment lost 5 bases and the J segment 9 bases; nucleotides outside the gene matches: 4. This CDR3 is 12 amino acids long. Germline V gene data show CDR1 as MNHEY and CDR2 as SVGAGI. The CDR3 DNA reads as TGTGCCAGCAGTGACAGGGTCACGCCCCAGCATTTT. Protein: CASSDRVTPQHF.

The CDR3 region has the DNA TGTGCCAGCAGCGTAGCTCTACAGGGTGGCTACACCTTC. Translating gives CASSVALQGGYTF. The V and J genes are TRBV9 and TRBJ1-2; D may be TRBD1 (6 bases). CDR1 and CDR2 (germline): SGDLS, YYNGEE. Trimming removed 0 bases from V and 7 bases from J, with 10 bases in between. The CDR3 has 13 amino acids. Supplemented by reference TRBV9 and TRBJ1-2, the full variable domain reads DSGVTQTPKHLITATGQRVTLRCSPRSGDLSVYWYQQSLDQGLQFLIQYYNGEERAKGNILERFSAQQFPDLHSELNLSSLELGDSALYFCASSVALQGGYTFGSGTRLTVV.

The CDR3 nucleotides are TGTGCCAGTAGTGTATCGACAGGAGATAGCAATCAGCCCCAGCATTTT. This translates into CASSVSTGDSNQPQHF. V gene TRBV19 combines with J gene TRBJ1-5; D is possibly TRBD1 (6 bases). The CDR3 sequence is 16 residues long. V was cut by 5 bases and J by 0 bases, with 14 bases left in between. CDR1 is LNHDA and CDR2 is SQIVND in the germline V gene (reference sequence). The full variable domain, its missing parts supplied by reference TRBV19 and TRBJ1-5, is DGGITQSPKYLFRKEGQNVTLSCEQNLNHDAMYWYRQDPGQGLRLIYYSQIVNDFQKGDIAEGYSVSREKKESFPLTVTSAQKNPTAFYLCASSVSTGDSNQPQHFGDGTRLSIL.

V and J are TRBV5-1 and TRBJ1-1; the D is unclear. The V end lost 4 bases, the J end lost 1 base, and 8 bases lay between the germline ends. Germline V gives CDR1 SGHRS, CDR2 YFSETQ. The CDR3 consists of 13 residues. The CDR3 reads CASSPQTNTEAFF. CDR3 DNA: TGCGCCAGCAGCCCCCAAACGAACACTGAAGCTTTCTTT.

This clone was picked up one time. This chain joins TRBV30 and TRBJ1-2; D remains ambiguous. Germline V gene lookup returns CDR1 GTSNPN and CDR2 SVGIG (reference sequence). The V end was cut by 5 bases, the J end by 6 bases, with 13 bases between. CDR3 size: 12 residues. The CDR3: CAWGLGGNGYTF. The CDR3 nucleotides read TGTGCCTGGGGCTTAGGCGGCAATGGCTACACCTTC.

The rearrangement uses TRBV5-5 and TRBJ2-1, with D perhaps matching TRBD1 (5 bases). V lost 1 base and J lost 10, with 9 bases in between. Germline V gives CDR1 SGHKS, CDR2 YYEKEE (reference sequence). This CDR3 region has 12 residues. This CDR3 reads CASSLMTAEQFF. CDR3 bases: TGTGCCAGCAGCTTGATGACAGCGGAGCAGTTCTTC.

The rearrangement links TRBV19 to TRBJ2-7, with TRBD2 matching over 8 bases. Germline CDR1 LNHDA, CDR2 SQIVND (reference sequence). This CDR3 region has 14 residues. J lost 3 bases, V lost 2 bases, and 3 bases had no gene match. Here the CDR3 reads CASSISAGVYEQYF. The CDR3 region has the DNA TGTGCCAGTAGTATATCAGCGGGAGTCTACGAGCAGTACTTC.

The CDR3: CASSSGSGANTGELFF. In DNA, the CDR3 is TGTGCCAGCAGTTCGGGCTCAGGGGCAAACACCGGGGAGCTGTTTTTT. The J gene is TRBJ2-2, the V gene TRBV7-9, with D possibly TRBD1 on 6 matching bases. Germline lookup yields CDR1 SEHNR and CDR2 FQNEAQ (reference sequence). This CDR3 has 16 amino acids. V shed 6 bases and J shed 2 bases, with 16 bases lying between them.

The genes are TRBV19 and TRBJ2-5, with D perhaps TRBD2 (6 bases). Trimming took 4 bases from V and 5 from J, leaving 8 bases between them. CDR1 LNHDA and CDR2 SQIVND come from the germline V gene (reference sequence). The CDR3 sequence is 12 residues long. The CDR3 protein is CASSTGVETQYF. In DNA, the CDR3 is TGTGCCAGTAGTACGGGAGTGGAGACCCAGTACTTC.

This clone showed up just a few times. The chain links TRBV19 to TRBJ2-3; TRBD2 agrees at 8 bases. Losses at the gene ends were 4 bases for V and 7 bases for J; bases not matched to a gene: 10. This CDR3 is 15 amino acids long. Looked up from germline, CDR1 is LNHDA and CDR2 is SQIVND (reference sequence). This CDR3 is CASSRGAGAQNTQYF. The CDR3 bases are TGTGCCAGTAGTAGGGGAGCGGGGGCCCAGAATACGCAGTATTTT.

This chain connects TRBV16 to TRBJ2-7; D is ambiguous. The CDR3 loop spans 13 amino acids. CDR1 and CDR2 from the germline V gene are KGHSY and FQNENV. V was pared by 4 bases and J by 7 bases, with 14 bases between. The CDR3 coding sequence is TGTGCCAGCAGCCTCGGCGCCGTGCGTGAGCAGTACTTC. It codes for CASSLGAVREQYF.

This chain links TRBV5-6 with TRBJ1-1; D gene ambiguous. Trimming removed 4 bases from V and 11 bases from J, with 18 bases in between. Germline V gives CDR1 SGHDT, CDR2 YYEEEE. The CDR3 extends over 13 amino acids. The CDR3, as DNA: TGTGCCAGCAGCGCAACGGGGATCGTTCGGGCTTTCTTT. This encodes CASSATGIVRAFF.

V gene TRBV28 combines with J gene TRBJ2-1; perhaps TRBD2 as D (6 bases). The V gene lost 3 bases and the J gene lost 9 bases, with 15 bases spanning the gap. The CDR3 is 14 amino acids. Germline V gene sequence: CDR1 MDHEN, CDR2 SYDVKM. CDR3 amino acids: CASSFMEGSVEQFF. The CDR3 DNA is TGTGCCAGCAGTTTCATGGAGGGGTCGGTTGAGCAGTTCTTC.

This clone was counted once. V gene TRBV10-1 combines with J gene TRBJ1-1; the D is unclear. CDR3 length: 14 amino acids. V dropped 5 bases and J dropped 5 bases, with 15 bases sitting between them. Per germline, CDR1 WNHNN and CDR2 SYGVQD (reference sequence). The CDR3 DNA reads TGCGCCAGCAGTACCGACCCCGTGGGGACTGAAGCTTTCTTT. Translated: CASSTDPVGTEAFF.

Comments on this clone: The sample carries other DNA sequences with the same CDR3. This chain joins TRBV28 and TRBJ1-1, with D hard to call. CDR3 length equals 13 residues. Germline V gene data show CDR1 as MDHEN and CDR2 as SYDVKM. Trimming cost V 0 bases and J 2 bases, with 4 bases left between them. CDR3 residues: CASSLWANTEAFF. The DNA of the CDR3 is TGTGCCAGCAGTTTATGGGCAAACACTGAAGCTTTCTTT.

V usage is TRBV11-2 and J usage is TRBJ1-1, with a weak D call TRBD1 (6 bases). The CDR3 is made up of 14 amino acids. The germline V gene has CDR1 SGHAT and CDR2 FQNNGV. The ends were cut back, 5 bases at V and 4 bases at J, with 14 bases in the middle. CDR3 in amino acids: CASSPWVGATEAFF. The CDR3 coding sequence is TGTGCCAGCAGCCCGTGGGTGGGGGCCACTGAAGCTTTCTTT.

The chain employs TRBV5-1 and TRBJ2-3, with 7 bases identical to TRBD2. The J segment lost 5 bases and the V segment lost 1 base, leaving 13 bases of the junction unmatched. Germline V gene sequence: CDR1 SGHRS, CDR2 YFSETQ. The CDR3 extends over 17 amino acids. The CDR3: CASSLRIPRGSQDTQYF. CDR3 coding DNA: TGCGCCAGCAGCTTGAGGATCCCGCGGGGGTCACAAGATACGCAGTATTTT.